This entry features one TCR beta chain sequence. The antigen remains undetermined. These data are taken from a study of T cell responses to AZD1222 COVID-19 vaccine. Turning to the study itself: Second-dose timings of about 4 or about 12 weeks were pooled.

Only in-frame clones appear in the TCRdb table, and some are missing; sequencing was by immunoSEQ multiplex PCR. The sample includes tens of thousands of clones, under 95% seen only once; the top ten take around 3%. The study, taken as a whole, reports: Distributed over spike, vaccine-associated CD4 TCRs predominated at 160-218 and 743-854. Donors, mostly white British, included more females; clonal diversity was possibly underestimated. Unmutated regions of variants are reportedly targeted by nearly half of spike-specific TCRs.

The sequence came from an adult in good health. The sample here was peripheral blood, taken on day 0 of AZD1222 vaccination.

CDR3 DNA: TGTGCCAGCAGCCGATCTCTTTGGGCGGGAGGGTACAATGAGCAGTTCTTC. It is translated as CASSRSLWAGGYNEQFF. The J gene is TRBJ2-1, the V gene TRBV3-1 (or the pseudogene TRBV3-2); 9 bases agree with TRBD2. The CDR3 extends over 17 amino acids. Germline CDR1 reads LGHDT; CDR2 reads YNNKEL (reference sequence). With 4 bases clipped from V and 4 bases from J, the junction kept 11 bases outside the gene matches.